This TCR beta chain was captured by sequencing in a study of early T cells in non-severe SARS-CoV-2 infection. Study-level background: Sequencing targeted bulk RNA from unsorted whole blood, leaving chains unpaired. Findings of the study overall: VDJdb matching skewed toward anti-spike CD8 responses, missing private and CD4 specificities.

The library protocol tagged individual cDNA molecules with unique molecular identifiers. MiXCR was run by TCRdb on the 5' RACE reads, yielding one entry per CDR3 protein. The repertoire holds tens of thousands of distinct CDR3 sequences, approximately 12% seen once, with under 1.5% in the top ten. V lost 1 base, J lost 7 bases, and 11 bases lay in between. The CDR3 consists of 13 residues. Germline V gene sequence: CDR1 GTSNPN, CDR2 SVGIG (reference sequence). About this clonotype itself: Its target is unknown.

The input for sequencing was whole blood, taken at baseline. The chain recombines TRBV30 with TRBJ1-5, with a weak D call TRBD1 (6 bases). This TCR was sampled from an adult who was a healthcare worker with PCR-confirmed SARS-CoV-2 infection or an uninfected control (not recorded which). The CDR3 nucleotides are TGTGCCTGGAGTGAAGGGGGAGGGCAGCCCCAGCATTTT. Protein: CAWSEGGGQPQHF. Looking up the rest from reference TRBV30 and TRBJ1-5 gives the full variable domain: SQTIHQWPATLVQPVGSPLSLECTVEGTSNPNLYWYRQAAGRGLQLLFYSVGIGQISSEVPQNLSASRPQDRQFILSSKKLLLSDSGFYLCAWSEGGGQPQHFGDGTRLSIL.